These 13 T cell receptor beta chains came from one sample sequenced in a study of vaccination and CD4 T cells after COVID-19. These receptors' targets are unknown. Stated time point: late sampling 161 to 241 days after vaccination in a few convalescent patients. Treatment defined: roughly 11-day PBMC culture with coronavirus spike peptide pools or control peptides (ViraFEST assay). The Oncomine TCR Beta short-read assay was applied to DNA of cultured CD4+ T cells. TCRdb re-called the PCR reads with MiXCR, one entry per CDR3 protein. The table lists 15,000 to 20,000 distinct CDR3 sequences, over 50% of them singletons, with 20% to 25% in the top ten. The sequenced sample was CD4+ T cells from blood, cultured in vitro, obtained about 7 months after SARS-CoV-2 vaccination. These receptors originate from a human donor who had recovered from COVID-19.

This chain's CDR3 is CASSLALFDEETQYF. DNA for the CDR3: TGCGCCAGCAGCTTAGCCTTATTTGATGAAGAGACCCAGTACTTC. This chain joins TRBV5-1 and TRBJ2-5; D is unclear. Trimming removed 2 bases at V and 3 bases at J, with 14 bases between. The CDR3 covers 15 residues. Germline-derived CDR1 and CDR2 are SGHRS and YFSETQ.

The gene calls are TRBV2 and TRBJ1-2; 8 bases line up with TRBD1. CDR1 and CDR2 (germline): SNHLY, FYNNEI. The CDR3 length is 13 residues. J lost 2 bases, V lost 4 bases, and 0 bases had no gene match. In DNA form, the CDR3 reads TGTGCCAGCAGTGGGGACAGGAACTATGGCTACACCTTC. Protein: CASSGDRNYGYTF.

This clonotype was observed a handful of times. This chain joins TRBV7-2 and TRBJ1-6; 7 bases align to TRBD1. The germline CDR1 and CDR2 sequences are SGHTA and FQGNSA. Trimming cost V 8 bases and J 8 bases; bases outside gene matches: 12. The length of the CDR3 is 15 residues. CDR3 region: CASGRDRAEYSPLHF. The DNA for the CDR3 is TGTGCCAGCGGACGAGACAGGGCTGAATATTCACCCCTCCACTTT.

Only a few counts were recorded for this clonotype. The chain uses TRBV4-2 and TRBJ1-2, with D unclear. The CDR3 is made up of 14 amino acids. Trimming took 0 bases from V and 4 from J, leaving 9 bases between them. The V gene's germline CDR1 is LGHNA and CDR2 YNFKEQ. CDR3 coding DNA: TGTGCCAGCAGCCAAGACGCGGCGATCTATGGCTACACCTTC. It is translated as CASSQDAAIYGYTF.

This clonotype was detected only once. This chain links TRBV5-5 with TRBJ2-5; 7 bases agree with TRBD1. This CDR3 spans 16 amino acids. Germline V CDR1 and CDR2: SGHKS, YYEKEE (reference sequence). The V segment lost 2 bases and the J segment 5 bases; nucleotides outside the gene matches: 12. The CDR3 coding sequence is TGTGCCAGCAGCTTCCGGGCAGGGGGAAAAGGGGAGACCCAGTACTTC. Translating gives CASSFRAGGKGETQYF. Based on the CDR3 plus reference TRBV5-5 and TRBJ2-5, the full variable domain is DAGVTQSPTHLIKTRGQQVTLRCSPISGHKSVSWYQQVLGQGPQFIFQYYEKEERGRGNFPDRFSARQFPNYSSELNVNALLLGDSALYLCASSFRAGGKGETQYFGPGTRLLVL.

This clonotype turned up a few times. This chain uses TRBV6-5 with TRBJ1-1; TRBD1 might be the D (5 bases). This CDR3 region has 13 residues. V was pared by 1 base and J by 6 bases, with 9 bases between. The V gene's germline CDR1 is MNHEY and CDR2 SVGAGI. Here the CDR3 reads CASSYWDDSEAFF. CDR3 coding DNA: TGTGCCAGCAGTTACTGGGACGACTCTGAAGCTTTCTTT.

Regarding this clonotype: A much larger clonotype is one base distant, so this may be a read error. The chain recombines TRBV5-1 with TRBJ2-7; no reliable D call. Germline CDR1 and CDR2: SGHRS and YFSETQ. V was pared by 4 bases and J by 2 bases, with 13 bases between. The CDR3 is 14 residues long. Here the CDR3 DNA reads TGCGCCAGCAGCCTCTCTGCAGCTACCTACGAGCAGTACTTC. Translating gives CASSLSAATYEQYF. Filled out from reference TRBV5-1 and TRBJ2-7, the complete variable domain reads KAGVTQTPRYLIKTRGQQVTLSCSPISGHRSVSWYQQTPGQGLQFLFEYFSETQRNKGNFPGRFSGRQFSNSRSEMNVSTLELGDSALYLCASSLSAATYEQYFGPGTRLTVT.

Here the CDR3 DNA reads TGCAGTGCTAGTCCCCCGAATGGACCCTACGAGCAGTACTTC. This gives the protein CSASPPNGPYEQYF. The chain uses TRBV20-1 and TRBJ2-7; D is uncertain. The CDR3 is 14 residues long. V lost 3 bases and J lost 2, with 14 bases in between. The germline gives CDR1 DFQATT, CDR2 SNEGSKA (reference sequence).

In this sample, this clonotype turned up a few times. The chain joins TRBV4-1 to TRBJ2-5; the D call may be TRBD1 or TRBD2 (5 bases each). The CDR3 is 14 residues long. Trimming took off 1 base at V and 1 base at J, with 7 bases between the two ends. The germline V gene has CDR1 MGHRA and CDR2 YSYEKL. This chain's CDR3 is CASSQAGTQETQYF. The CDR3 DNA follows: TGCGCCAGCAGCCAAGCCGGGACCCAAGAGACCCAGTACTTC.

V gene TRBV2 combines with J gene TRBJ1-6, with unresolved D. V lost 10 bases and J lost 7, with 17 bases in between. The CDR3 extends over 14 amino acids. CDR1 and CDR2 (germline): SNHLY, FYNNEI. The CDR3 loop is CATQNVQNNSPLHF. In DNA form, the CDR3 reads TGTGCCACCCAAAACGTACAGAACAATTCACCCCTCCACTTT.

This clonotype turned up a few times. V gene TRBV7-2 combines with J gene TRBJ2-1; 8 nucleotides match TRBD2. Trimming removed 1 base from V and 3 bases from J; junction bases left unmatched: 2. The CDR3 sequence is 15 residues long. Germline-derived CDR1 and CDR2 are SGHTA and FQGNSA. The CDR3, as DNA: TGTGCCAGCAGCTTAGACAGCGGGGGCTACAATGAGCAGTTCTTC. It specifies CASSLDSGGYNEQFF.

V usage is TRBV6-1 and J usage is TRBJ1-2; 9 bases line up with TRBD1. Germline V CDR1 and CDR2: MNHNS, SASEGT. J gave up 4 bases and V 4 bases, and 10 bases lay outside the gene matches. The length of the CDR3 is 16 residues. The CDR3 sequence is CASSVLPGQGSYGYTF. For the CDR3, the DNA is TGTGCCAGCAGTGTCTTACCGGGACAGGGCAGCTATGGCTACACCTTC.

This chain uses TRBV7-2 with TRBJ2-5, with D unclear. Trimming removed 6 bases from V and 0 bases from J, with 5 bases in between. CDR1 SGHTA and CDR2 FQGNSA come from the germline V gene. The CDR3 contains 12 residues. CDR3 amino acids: CASRLYQETQYF. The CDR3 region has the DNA TGTGCCAGCAGGTTGTACCAAGAGACCCAGTACTTC.